The 24 T cell receptor beta chains reported below all come from one sample, sequenced in a study of CD8 T cells in ankylosing spondylitis. TCRdb used MiXCR to reprocess the 5' RACE reads, holding one entry per CDR3 protein. The table includes about 92,000 distinct CDR3 sequences, around 9.4% detected once. What was sequenced was blood, either unsorted or a sorted T cell fraction (not recorded which). These receptors all come from a male donor with ankylosing spondylitis or in good health (not recorded which).

This clonotype occurred many times. V gene TRBV6-2 or TRBV6-3 combines with J gene TRBJ2-1; no definite D call. Germline CDR1 and CDR2: MNHEY and SVGEGT. CDR3 size: 13 residues. Deletions cut 6 bases from V and 4 bases from J, with 10 bases between. The chain's CDR3 is CASSSDGYNEQFF. CDR3 nucleotides: TGTGCCAGCAGCTCCGACGGTTACAATGAGCAGTTCTTC.

Of note for this clonotype: Being one base from a much bigger clone, this may be a read error. This rearrangement joins TRBV23-1 to TRBJ2-5, with a possible D match to TRBD1 (5 bases). TRBV23-1 is labeled an ORF, and its function is uncertain. This CDR3 region has 12 residues. Trimming shortened V by 6 bases and J by 7 bases, and 12 bases separated the two germline ends. The CDR3, as DNA: TGCGCCAGCAGCGAAGGGGTGGTGACCCAGTACTTC. Protein product: CASSEGVVTQYF.

CDR3: CASSFYGQSSYNEQFF. DNA of the CDR3: TGTGCCAGCAGCTTTTACGGACAGAGCTCCTACAATGAGCAGTTCTTC. The rearrangement joins TRBV7-8 to TRBJ2-1, with a weak D call TRBD1 (6 bases). Germline CDR1 and CDR2: SGHVS and FQNEAQ. The V gene lost 3 bases and the J gene lost 0 bases, with 12 bases spanning the gap. This CDR3 comprises 16 residues.

This clonotype was seen a handful of times. This chain uses TRBV7-2 with TRBJ2-1, with a tentative D call TRBD2 (7 bases). Germline assignment: CDR1 SGHTA and CDR2 FQGNSA. V was shortened by 5 bases and J by 1 base, with 18 bases between the two germline ends. This CDR3 has 17 residues. CDR3 amino acids: CASSLYGGLESYNEQFF. CDR3 bases: TGTGCCAGCAGCCTATACGGGGGGCTGGAGTCCTACAATGAGCAGTTCTTC.

Concerning this clonotype itself: The junction departs from the called germline gene at one end, perhaps through a read error. This chain connects TRBV5-1 to TRBJ2-7, with 7 bases that match TRBD1. This CDR3 comprises 15 residues. Germline V lookup: CDR1 SGHRS, CDR2 YFSETQ. The CDR3 coding sequence is TGCGCCAGCAGCTTGGATGGGACAGACTCCTGCGAGCAGTACTTC. Translating gives CASSLDGTDSCEQYF. The entire variable domain, with the rest obtained from reference TRBV5-1 and TRBJ2-7, is as follows: KAGVTQTPRYLIKTRGQQVTLSCSPISGHRSVSWYQQTPGQGLQFLFEYFSETQRNKGNFPGRFSGRQFSNSRSEMNVSTLELGDSALYLCASSLDGTDSCEQYFGPGTRLTVT.

The V call is TRBV12-3 or TRBV12-4, the J call TRBJ2-3; D remains ambiguous. The CDR3 is made up of 11 amino acids. The germline V and J ends were trimmed by 5 bases and 9 bases, with 9 bases remaining between them. CDR3 DNA: TGTGCCAGCAGTCCCCGGTCAACGCAGTATTTT. Translating it yields CASSPRSTQYF.

This chain joins TRBV5-1 and TRBJ1-6, with D perhaps TRBD1 (5 bases). V was pared by 1 base and J by 5 bases, with 13 bases between. The CDR3 runs to 16 residues. From germline, CDR1 is SGHRS and CDR2 YFSETQ. CDR3 in amino acids: CASSLSAGLDNSPLHF. In nucleotides, the CDR3 is TGCGCCAGCAGCTTGTCGGCAGGGTTAGATAATTCACCCCTCCACTTT. The complete variable domain, with remaining parts taken from reference TRBV5-1 and TRBJ1-6, reads KAGVTQTPRYLIKTRGQQVTLSCSPISGHRSVSWYQQTPGQGLQFLFEYFSETQRNKGNFPGRFSGRQFSNSRSEMNVSTLELGDSALYLCASSLSAGLDNSPLHFGNGTRLTVT.

The sample holds many counts of this clonotype. The CDR3 is CASSVWRMNTEAFF. CDR3 coding DNA: TGTGCCAGCAGTGTTTGGCGGATGAACACTGAAGCTTTCTTT. The rearrangement joins TRBV6-1 to TRBJ1-1; D is ambiguous. Germline CDR1 reads MNHNS; CDR2 reads SASEGT. Trimming removed 4 bases from V and 0 bases from J, with 9 bases in between. This CDR3 comprises 14 residues.

This clonotype was seen at least ten times. The rearrangement joins TRBV19 to TRBJ2-1, with TRBD2 identical over 8 bases. The ends lost 10 bases at V and 2 bases at J; junction bases unmatched: 7. In germline, CDR1 is LNHDA, CDR2 SQIVND (reference sequence). This CDR3 contains 14 residues. In DNA, the CDR3 is TGTGCCACCGCACTCGGGGGGGCCTACAATGAGCAGTTCTTC. Protein sequence: CATALGGAYNEQFF.

Remarks on this clonotype: Being one base from a much bigger clone, this may be a read error. The chain recombines TRBV30 with TRBJ2-2; maybe TRBD2 (5 bases). Germline CDR1 and CDR2: GTSNPN and SVGIG (reference sequence). The CDR3 loop spans 15 amino acids. CDR3 sequence (DNA): TGTGCCTGGAGTATCCTACTCTCGAACACCGGGGAGCCGTTTTTT. Residues: CAWSILLSNTGEPFF. The full variable domain, completed using reference TRBV30 and TRBJ2-2, is SQTIHQWPATLVQPVGSPLSLECTVEGTSNPNLYWYRQAAGRGLQLLFYSVGIGQISSEVPQNLSASRPQDRQFILSSKKLLLSDSGFYLCAWSILLSNTGEPFFGEGSRLTVL.

The chain is built from TRBV2 and TRBJ1-1; D is uncertain. Germline V gives CDR1 SNHLY, CDR2 FYNNEI. V was clipped by 8 bases and J by 6 bases, with 13 bases between them. The length of the CDR3 is 12 residues. CDR3 sequence (DNA): TGTGCCAGCCCTCGCCTCCCCGCTGAAGCTTTCTTT. Amino acid sequence: CASPRLPAEAFF.

In its sample, this clonotype was seen many times. This sequence joins TRBV6-5 and TRBJ2-1; 10 nucleotides align to TRBD2. CDR1 and CDR2 from the germline V gene are MNHEY and SVGAGI. V shed 4 bases, J shed 6 bases, and the junction held 9 bases outside the gene matches. The CDR3 has 16 amino acids. The CDR3: CASSSGAGGRLNEQFF. The CDR3 DNA reads as TGTGCCAGCAGTTCTGGAGCGGGGGGGAGGCTCAATGAGCAGTTCTTC.

This clonotype was seen repeatedly, ten times or more. The chain is built from TRBV7-2 and TRBJ2-3; no reliable D call. The ends were cut back, 0 bases at V and 1 base at J, with 5 bases in the middle. This CDR3 is built from 14 residues. Germline CDR1 is SGHTA and CDR2 is FQGNSA. The CDR3 protein is CASSLARGTDTQYF. The CDR3 DNA sequence: TGTGCCAGCAGCTTAGCTCGTGGCACAGATACGCAGTATTTT.

This clonotype was detected many times. J is TRBJ2-4 and V is TRBV19, with D possibly being TRBD1 (6 bases). The V end was cut by 4 bases, the J end by 2 bases, with 12 bases between. CDR1 and CDR2 (germline): LNHDA, SQIVND (reference sequence). The CDR3 loop spans 15 amino acids. CDR3 bases: TGTGCCAGTAGTACGAGAGGGGGTCCCAAAAACATTCAGTACTTC. Residues: CASSTRGGPKNIQYF.

The table lists this clonotype with many counts. The V and J genes are TRBV14 and TRBJ2-1, with D perhaps TRBD1 (5 bases). Germline V lookup: CDR1 SGHDN, CDR2 FVKESK. This CDR3 has 14 residues. Trimming left V 3 bases short and J 5 bases short, with 11 bases between. The CDR3 loop reads CASSHTGRDNEQFF. The DNA for the CDR3 is TGTGCCAGCAGCCACACAGGACGGGACAATGAGCAGTTCTTC.

In its sample, this clonotype was seen many times. The V call is TRBV5-6, the J call TRBJ2-1, with 14 bases matching TRBD2. Trimming at V came to 2 bases and at J to 4 bases, leaving 8 bases not matched to a gene. The CDR3 is 18 amino acids. In germline, CDR1 is SGHDT, CDR2 YYEEEE. CDR3 bases: TGTGCCAGCAGCTTACCGGGACTAGCGGGGGTGGTTTACAATGAGCAGTTCTTC. Amino acids: CASSLPGLAGVVYNEQFF. The variable domain in full, with the rest retrieved from reference TRBV5-6 and TRBJ2-1, is DAGVTQSPTHLIKTRGQQVTLRCSPKSGHDTVSWYQQALGQGPQFIFQYYEEEERQRGNFPDRFSGHQFPNYSSELNVNALLLGDSALYLCASSLPGLAGVVYNEQFFGPGTRLTVL.

This clonotype has a count of ten or more. The chain recombines TRBV20-1 with TRBJ2-5, with a possible D match to TRBD2 (8 bases). Trimming took 3 bases from V and 5 from J, leaving 16 bases between them. The CDR3 is 14 residues long. The germline gives CDR1 DFQATT, CDR2 SNEGSKA (reference sequence). CDR3 coding DNA: TGCAGTGCTAGGGAGACAGGGACTAGGGAGACCCAGTACTTC. This codes for CSARETGTRETQYF.

This clonotype was counted at least ten times. This chain connects TRBV11-2 to TRBJ2-1; no firm D call. This CDR3 has 11 amino acids. Germline values: CDR1 SGHAT, CDR2 FQNNGV. The ends were cut back, 1 base at V and 8 bases at J, with 3 bases in the middle. The CDR3 DNA reads TGTGCCAGCAGCTTAGTGGATGAGCAGTTCTTC. Translation: CASSLVDEQFF.

The sample holds many counts of this clonotype. The chain uses TRBV29-1 and TRBJ1-1; 8 bases line up with TRBD1. With V trimmed by 8 bases and J by 4 bases, 3 bases remained unmatched. The CDR3 is 11 amino acids. Per the germline V gene, CDR1 is SQVTM and CDR2 is ANQGSEA. The CDR3 region is CSSDRGTEAFF. The CDR3 nucleotides are TGCAGCAGTGACAGGGGCACTGAAGCTTTCTTT.

This clonotype is classed as medium-sized. The chain carries TRBV6-5 and TRBJ1-1; TRBD1 is a possible D gene (5 bases). The V gene's germline CDR1 is MNHEY and CDR2 SVGAGI. V lost 2 bases, J lost 4 bases, and 5 bases lay in between. The CDR3 is made up of 12 amino acids. CDR3 protein: CASSYGGTEAFF. Here the CDR3 DNA reads TGTGCCAGCAGTTACGGGGGCACTGAAGCTTTCTTT.

Comment on this clonotype: This sequence may be a read error, since a much larger clone differs from it by one base. The chain couples TRBV28 to TRBJ2-1; TRBD1 is a possible D gene (6 bases). The CDR3 loop spans 15 amino acids. Germline values: CDR1 MDHEN, CDR2 SYDVKM. In DNA form, the CDR3 reads TGTGCCAGCAGTTCCACAGGGAGCTCCTACAATGAGCAGCTCTTC. It specifies CASSSTGSSYNEQLF.

This clonotype was counted ten times or more. The V call is TRBV6-2 or TRBV6-3, the J call TRBJ1-2; 11 positions agree with TRBD1. Trimming took 2 bases from V and 6 from J; bases not matched to a gene: 8. CDR1 and CDR2 from the germline V gene are MNHEY and SVGEGT. The CDR3 covers 16 residues. CDR3 residues: CASSYRDRGTLDGYTF. In DNA form, the CDR3 reads TGTGCCAGCAGTTACCGGGACAGGGGGACGTTAGATGGCTACACCTTC.

The sample holds many counts of this clonotype. This sequence joins TRBV7-8 and TRBJ2-2, with D perhaps TRBD1 (5 bases). The germline gives CDR1 SGHVS, CDR2 FQNEAQ. V was cut by 2 bases and J by 0 bases, with 13 bases left in between. CDR3 length equals 17 residues. CDR3 residues: CASSLLSQGANTGELFF. For the CDR3, the DNA is TGTGCCAGCAGCTTACTTTCCCAGGGTGCGAACACCGGGGAGCTGTTTTTT.

This clonotype appeared many times. V usage is TRBV7-8 and J usage is TRBJ2-5; possibly TRBD1 for D (7 bases). The germline gives CDR1 SGHVS, CDR2 FQNEAQ. The V end was cut by 4 bases, the J end by 2 bases, with 20 bases between. This CDR3 contains 17 residues. CDR3 bases: TGTGCCAGCAGCTCCCGCTCCAGGGGGGCTAAACAAGAGACCCAGTACTTC. It translates to CASSSRSRGAKQETQYF.